Listed below are T cell receptor beta chains from one sample, sequenced in a study of blood T cells in healthy people across ages. TCRdb ran MiXCR on the 5' RACE reads and lists one entry per CDR3 protein. The table shows some 710,000 distinct CDR3 sequences, with 22% occurring only once. The sample consisted of blood. Source of these receptors: a man in his sixties or seventies in good health. Each CDR3 is given with its conserved first and last residue. D genes are given only for firm matches. Clone size is not always given. Where it is, it says once, few, many or a class for expanded clones.

v_call	clone_size	j_call	d_call	cdr3_nt	cdr3_aa
TRBV5-1	NA	TRBJ2-2	NA	TGCGCCAGCACGGTGGGCGGGAACACCGGGGAGCTGTTTTTT	CASTVGGNTGELFF
TRBV20-1	few	TRBJ2-1	TRBD1	TGCAGTGCTAGAGATCAGATAGGCCGGGACAGGGGGTTTAATGAGCAGTTCTTC	CSARDQIGRDRGFNEQFF
TRBV4-1	NA	TRBJ2-7	NA	TGCGCCAGCAGCCAAGTAGGGCAAGAGCAGTACTTC	CASSQVGQEQYF
TRBV18	NA	TRBJ2-1	NA	TGTGCCAGCTCACCACTAGACAGGTACAATGAGCAGTTCTTC	CASSPLDRYNEQFF
TRBV10-2	few	TRBJ1-1	NA	TGCGCCAGCCATGCGAGGGGGGTTAGGGACACTGAAGCTTTCTTT	CASHARGVRDTEAFF
TRBV6-2/TRBV6-3	many	TRBJ2-1	NA	TGTGCCAGCAGTTACTCCCAGGGGGAGCAGTTCTTC	CASSYSQGEQFF
TRBV20-1	NA	TRBJ1-2	TRBD1	TGCAGTGCTCCCCTCCCAAAGACAGGGCTTGGCTATGGCTACACCTTC	CSAPLPKTGLGYGYTF
TRBV6-5	NA	TRBJ1-1	NA	TGTGCCAGCAGTTACGGTGCGGGGATGAACACTGAAGCTTTCTTT	CASSYGAGMNTEAFF
TRBV2	few	TRBJ2-2	NA	TGTGCCAGCAGCCAGGGTCCCGCTTTGGGCACCGGGGAGCTGTTTTTT	CASSQGPALGTGELFF
TRBV30	NA	TRBJ1-1	NA	TGTGCCTGGAACCCTTCGGTTGCTGAAGCTTTCTTT	CAWNPSVAEAFF
TRBV7-9	few	TRBJ2-1	NA	TGTGCCAGCACAACTAAGTATGAGCAGTTCTTC	CASTTKYEQFF
TRBV18	NA	TRBJ1-2	TRBD1	TGTGCCAGCTCACCATCAGCAGCTTCTGACAGGGCGGATAGCTATGGCTACACCTTC	CASSPSAASDRADSYGYTF
TRBV7-2	few	TRBJ1-1	NA	TGTGCCAGCAGCTTAGCCCGGGGGGGGAACACTGAAGCTTTCTTT	CASSLARGGNTEAFF
TRBV11-1	few	TRBJ2-5	NA	TGTGCCAGCAGCTACCCTTTCGAGACCCAGTACTTC	CASSYPFETQYF
TRBV4-2	few	TRBJ1-1	NA	TGTGCCAGCAGCCAGGATGGGAAGGGGGAAGCTTTCTTT	CASSQDGKGEAFF
TRBV5-1	few	TRBJ2-5	NA	TGCGCCAGCAGCCTCCTTCTACGGGTAGAACAAGAGACCCAGTACTTC	CASSLLLRVEQETQYF
TRBV10-3	NA	TRBJ2-2	NA	TGTGCCATCAGTGCCGGGACTGCTAACACCGGGGAGCTGTTTTTT	CAISAGTANTGELFF
TRBV27	NA	TRBJ2-1	TRBD1	TGTGCCACCAGCGGCAGGGGGCGGAATGAGCAGTTCTTC	CATSGRGRNEQFF
TRBV20-1	few	TRBJ2-1	TRBD2	TGCAGTGCTAGAGACCCATTAGCGGGAGCGTTATACCATGAGCAGTTCTTC	CSARDPLAGALYHEQFF
TRBV12-3/TRBV12-4	NA	TRBJ1-4	TRBD1	TGTGCCAGCAGTCCCCGACAGGGTTTATTTTTT	CASSPRQGLFF
TRBV7-2	few	TRBJ2-7	NA	TGTGCCAGCAGCTTAACTCCCGGCCTCGAGCAGTACTTC	CASSLTPGLEQYF
TRBV6-1	few	TRBJ2-3	TRBD2	TGTGCCAGCAGTGAATCGGCGGGGGGGTGGATATATACGCAGTATTTT	CASSESAGGWIYTQYF
TRBV9	NA	TRBJ2-3	TRBD2	TGTGCCAGCAGCGTTGGTAGCGGGGCTATCACAGATACGCAGTATTTT	CASSVGSGAITDTQYF
TRBV20-1	few	TRBJ1-6	NA	TGCAGCGGGAGGGGGTATAATTCACCCCTCCACTTT	CSGRGYNSPLHF
TRBV5-1	NA	TRBJ2-1	NA	TGCGCCACCAGCCGGGGGCCAGACTCCTACAATGAGCAGTTCTTC	CATSRGPDSYNEQFF
TRBV20-1	NA	TRBJ1-2	NA	TGCAGTGCCCCGCCCTCAGGACAGAACTATGGCTACACCTTC	CSAPPSGQNYGYTF
TRBV6-1	few	TRBJ1-4	NA	TGTGCCAGCAGTGCCCGGACATATGAAAAACTGTTTTTT	CASSARTYEKLFF
TRBV5-1	NA	TRBJ2-1	NA	TGCGCCAGCAGCTTGGACATGGGGGCTGAGCAGTTCTTC	CASSLDMGAEQFF
TRBV7-2	few	TRBJ1-5	TRBD1	TGTGCCAGCAGCCCCGGACAGGGGGATGGGCCCCAGCATTTT	CASSPGQGDGPQHF
TRBV6-5	NA	TRBJ2-3	NA	TGTGCCAGCACTAGAATAGCGGCCGGCACAGATACGCAGTATTTT	CASTRIAAGTDTQYF
TRBV7-2	NA	TRBJ2-3	TRBD2	TGTGCCAGCAGCTTAACTAGCGGGAGGGGCACAGATACGCAGTATTTT	CASSLTSGRGTDTQYF
TRBV15	NA	TRBJ1-2	NA	TGTGCCACCAGCAGAGACAGCTCCTTCTATGGCTACACCTTC	CATSRDSSFYGYTF
TRBV6-1	few	TRBJ1-6	NA	TGTGCCAGCAGTGAGCGAAGGATAGCCTATAATTCGCCCCTCCACTTT	CASSERRIAYNSPLHF
TRBV14	NA	TRBJ1-5	NA	TGTGCCAGCAGCTACTGGGGGATTCAGCCCCAGCATTTT	CASSYWGIQPQHF
TRBV2	once	TRBJ2-7	NA	TGTGTCAGCAGTGATCATCTGTTGGAGCAGTACTTC	CVSSDHLLEQYF
TRBV7-3	NA	TRBJ2-3	TRBD2	TGTGCCAGCAGCCAGAGCGGGACCACCACAGATACGCAGTATTTT	CASSQSGTTTDTQYF
TRBV7-2	NA	TRBJ1-4	NA	TGTGCCAGCAGCCCGGGACGGGGCACAACTAATGAAAAACTGTTTTTT	CASSPGRGTTNEKLFF
TRBV24-1	few	TRBJ2-3	NA	TGTGCCACCAGTGATTTTGGGCGCGAACCTAGCACAGATACGCAGTATTTT	CATSDFGREPSTDTQYF
TRBV7-8	many	TRBJ1-2	TRBD1	TGTGCCAGCAGCCCCGACCGGACAGGGCTTCTCTTC	CASSPDRTGLLF
TRBV19	NA	TRBJ1-1	TRBD1	TGTGCCAGTAGTATAGGCTGGGACAGGAACACTGAAGCTTTCTTT	CASSIGWDRNTEAFF
TRBV6-1	NA	TRBJ2-3	NA	TGTGCCAGCAGAGAGGGATTGTCAGATACGCAGTATTTT	CASREGLSDTQYF
TRBV20-1	few	TRBJ1-4	NA	TGCAGTGCTAGAGAACCCAGCGCAACTAATGAAAAACTGTTTTTT	CSAREPSATNEKLFF
TRBV7-7	few	TRBJ2-5	NA	TGTGCCAGCAGCAATCGAGAGACCCAGTACTTC	CASSNRETQYF
TRBV29-1	few	TRBJ1-1	NA	TGCAGCGTTCTGGGACACCGGAACACTGAAGCTTTCTTT	CSVLGHRNTEAFF
TRBV6-5	NA	TRBJ1-2	NA	TGTGCCAGCAGACAGGGAGACAGAATCTATGGCTACACCTTC	CASRQGDRIYGYTF
TRBV12-3/TRBV12-4	NA	TRBJ1-3	TRBD1	TGTGCCAGCAGTTCACAGGGGTATGGCACCATATATTTT	CASSSQGYGTIYF
TRBV4-1	NA	TRBJ2-7	NA	TGCGCCAGCAGCCTCCAGCTCCCATACGAGCAGTACTTC	CASSLQLPYEQYF
TRBV20-1	few	TRBJ2-1	TRBD2	TGCAGTGCTAGTAGGCCTAGCGGGAGCTTAGGCAATGAGCAGTTCTTC	CSASRPSGSLGNEQFF
TRBV10-3	few	TRBJ1-3	NA	TGTGCCATCAGTGGATCCGGGGCCCACCTCTCTGGAAACACCATATATTTT	CAISGSGAHLSGNTIYF
TRBV6-1	NA	TRBJ2-4	NA	TGTGCCAGCAGTGAAGTTTTTCGTGCGGACATTCAGTACTTC	CASSEVFRADIQYF
TRBV20-1	NA	TRBJ2-3	NA	TGCAGTGCTAGAGTGAACTCCGCGGCAGATACGCAGTATTTT	CSARVNSAADTQYF
TRBV28	few	TRBJ2-7	NA	TGTGCCAGCAGTGTCGGCAGCACCTACGAGCAGTACTTC	CASSVGSTYEQYF
TRBV3-1	many	TRBJ1-2	NA	TGTGCCAGCAGCCAAGGACAGGAGGGCTATGGCTACACCTTC	CASSQGQEGYGYTF